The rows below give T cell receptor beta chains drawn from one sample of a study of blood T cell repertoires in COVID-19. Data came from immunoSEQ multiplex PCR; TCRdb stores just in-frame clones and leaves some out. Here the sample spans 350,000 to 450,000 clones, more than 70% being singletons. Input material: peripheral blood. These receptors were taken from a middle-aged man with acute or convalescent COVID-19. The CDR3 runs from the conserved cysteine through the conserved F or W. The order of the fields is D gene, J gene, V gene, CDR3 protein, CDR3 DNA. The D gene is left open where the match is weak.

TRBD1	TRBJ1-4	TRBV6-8	CASSYSRGTGNEKLFF	TGTGCCAGCAGTTACTCGAGGGGGACAGGCAATGAAAAACTGTTTTTT
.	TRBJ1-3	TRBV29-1	CSVEGSSGNTIYF	TGCAGCGTTGAGGGGAGCTCTGGAAACACCATATATTTT
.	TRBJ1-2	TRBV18	CASSIRPRYYGYTF	TGTGCCAGCTCGATCCGACCGCGGTACTATGGCTACACCTTC
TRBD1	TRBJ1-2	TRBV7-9	CASSLSGQGIYGYTF	TGTGCCAGCAGCTTATCGGGACAGGGAATCTATGGCTACACCTTC
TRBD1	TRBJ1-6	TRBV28	CASSSPDRESYSPLHF	TGTGCCAGCAGTTCCCCGGACAGGGAATCGTATTCACCCCTCCACTTT
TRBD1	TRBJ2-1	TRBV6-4	CASSVGQGGEQFF	TGTGCCAGCAGTGTAGGACAGGGTGGTGAGCAGTTCTTC
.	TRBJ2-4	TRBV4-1	CASSPQAPKNIQYF	TGCGCCAGCAGCCCCCAGGCCCCCAAAAACATTCAGTACTTC
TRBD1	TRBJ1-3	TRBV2	CASSATGGNTIYF	TGTGCCAGCAGCGCGACAGGGGGAAACACCATATATTTT
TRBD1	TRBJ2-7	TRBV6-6	CASSSDPWTGDYEQYF	TGTGCCAGCAGTTCAGACCCTTGGACAGGAGACTACGAGCAGTACTTC
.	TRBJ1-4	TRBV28	CASSSRQAGSNEKLFF	TGTGCCAGCAGTTCCAGACAGGCAGGGAGTAATGAAAAACTGTTTTTT
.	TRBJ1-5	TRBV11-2	CASSLDAGSPNQPQHF	TGTGCCAGCAGCTTAGATGCGGGGTCCCCCAATCAGCCCCAGCATTTT